These 20 T cell receptor beta chains were sequenced from one sample in a study of blood T cell repertoires in COVID-19. The protocol was immunoSEQ multiplex PCR, while the TCRdb copy is restricted to in-frame clones and leaves out a portion. The table lists about 60,000 clones, about 85% of them singletons. Material: peripheral blood. The receptors shown here come from a human donor with acute or convalescent COVID-19. The donor label of this sample is uncertain.

V and J are TRBV5-4 and TRBJ2-3; 12 bases are shared with TRBD2. CDR1 SGHNT and CDR2 YYREEE come from the germline V gene (reference sequence). The CDR3 runs 18 residues. V dropped 2 bases and J dropped 5; count of bases not matched to a gene: 12. The CDR3 is CASSFSALAGGQGDTQYF. The CDR3 region has the DNA TGTGCCAGCAGCTTTTCGGCCCTAGCGGGGGGGCAGGGAGATACGCAGTATTTT.

The gene calls are TRBV6-2 or TRBV6-3 and TRBJ2-5, with a possible D match to TRBD2 (5 bases). Between the trimmed V and J ends, which lost 2 bases and 4 bases, there was a span of 14 bases. The CDR3 runs 15 residues. From germline, CDR1 is MNHEY and CDR2 SVGEGT. CDR3 DNA: TGTGCCAGCAGTTACGAGGGCTCCTCTGTAGAGACCCAGTACTTC. Its translation: CASSYEGSSVETQYF.

CDR3 in amino acids: CASSPSYSYGYTF. CDR3 nucleotides: TGTGCCAGCAGTCCCTCCTACTCCTATGGCTACACCTTC. This chain links TRBV28 with TRBJ1-2; D gene unclear. Germline lookup yields CDR1 MDHEN and CDR2 SYDVKM. V was cut by 5 bases and J by 4 bases, with 11 bases left in between. The CDR3 sequence is 13 residues long.

CDR3 sequence reads: CASSLAGGGGGNIQYF. The CDR3 DNA sequence: TGTGCCAGCAGCTTGGCGGGGGGGGGAGGCGGAAACATTCAGTACTTC. The chain has TRBV5-4 and TRBJ2-4; 8 bases are shared with TRBD2. This CDR3 contains 16 residues. V gave up 0 bases and J gave up 6 bases; unmatched junction bases: 8. CDR1 is SGHNT, CDR2 YYREEE, per germline (reference sequence).

The CDR3 DNA follows: TGTGCCAGCAGCCGGGCAGGGGTTAGCACAGATACGCAGTATTTT. Translation: CASSRAGVSTDTQYF. The rearrangement links TRBV3-1 (or the pseudogene TRBV3-2) to TRBJ2-3, with D perhaps matching TRBD1 (6 bases). CDR3 length: 15 residues. V shed 4 bases and J shed 0 bases, with 11 bases lying between them. Germline CDR1 and CDR2: LGHDT and YNNKEL (reference sequence).

V usage is TRBV5-1 and J usage is TRBJ1-2; 10 positions match TRBD1. Trimming took 1 base from V and 2 from J; bases not matched to a gene: 5. Germline CDR1 SGHRS, CDR2 YFSETQ. CDR3 length: 16 residues. CDR3 region: CASSLYPGQGNYGYTF. The CDR3 nucleotides are TGCGCCAGCAGCTTGTATCCGGGACAGGGGAACTATGGCTACACCTTC.

The chain has TRBV14 and TRBJ2-7, with 10 bases fitting TRBD2. Germline V lookup: CDR1 SGHDN, CDR2 FVKESK. This CDR3 comprises 14 residues. The V gene end was trimmed by 1 base and the J gene end by 6 bases; junction bases not matched to a gene: 3. The CDR3: CASSQGLAGVEQYF. For the CDR3, the DNA is TGTGCCAGCAGCCAAGGGCTAGCGGGAGTCGAGCAGTACTTC.

The V gene is TRBV11-1, the J gene TRBJ2-5, with TRBD1 matching 9 bases. The CDR3 covers 14 residues. Per germline, CDR1 SGHAT and CDR2 FQDESV (reference sequence). J gave up 5 bases and V 5 bases, and 6 bases lay outside the gene matches. The CDR3 nucleotides read TGTGCCAGCAGCAAGAGGGACAGGGCGGAGACCCAGTACTTC. This codes for CASSKRDRAETQYF.

This chain uses TRBV9 with TRBJ1-1; TRBD1 might be the D (5 bases). V shed 0 bases and J shed 5 bases, with 11 bases lying between them. This CDR3 contains 14 residues. Germline loops: CDR1 SGDLS, CDR2 YYNGEE. CDR3 coding DNA: TGTGCCAGCAGCGTAGTTCAGGGAAGGACTGAAGCTTTCTTT. This codes for CASSVVQGRTEAFF.

The chain uses TRBV7-9 and TRBJ2-1; TRBD2 matches at 7 bases. Germline V gene data show CDR1 as SEHNR and CDR2 as FQNEAQ (reference sequence). Trimming removed 2 bases from V and 6 bases from J; junction bases left unmatched: 10. There are 16 residues in the CDR3. CDR3 in DNA: TGTGCCAGCAGCTTAATCGGCAGCGGGGTCCGCAATGAGCAGTTCTTC. This encodes CASSLIGSGVRNEQFF.

This clone was counted between two and nine times. The chain combines TRBV12-3 or TRBV12-4 with TRBJ1-1; 9 bases line up with TRBD1. CDR3 length: 11 residues. V dropped 5 bases and J dropped 8; count of bases not matched to a gene: 0. The CDR3, as DNA: TGTGCCAGCAGTACAGGGGGCGAAGCTTTCTTT. Residues: CASSTGGEAFF.

This sequence joins TRBV10-1 and TRBJ2-7, with 7 bases that match TRBD1. CDR1 is WNHNN, CDR2 SYGVQD, per germline (reference sequence). Trimming cost V 2 bases and J 1 base; bases outside gene matches: 5. The CDR3 is 15 residues long. The CDR3 here is CASSERQGVSYEQYV. In DNA, the CDR3 is TGCGCCAGCAGTGAGCGGCAGGGGGTTTCCTACGAGCAGTACGTC.

The rearrangement uses TRBV28 and TRBJ2-7; TRBD1 aligns across 10 bases. This CDR3 is built from 14 residues. V trimming: 6 bases; J trimming: 4 bases; junction bases outside the gene matches: 6. Per germline, CDR1 MDHEN and CDR2 SYDVKM. The CDR3 nucleotides are TGTGCCAGCAGCCGGGACAGGGGTCGGTACGAGCAGTACTTC. This codes for CASSRDRGRYEQYF.

V and J are TRBV6-5 and TRBJ2-1; no clear D. Per the germline V gene, CDR1 is MNHEY and CDR2 is SVGAGI. There are 13 residues in the CDR3. The CDR3 spells CSSLISWVNEQFF. The CDR3 DNA sequence: TGTTCGTCCTTGATTAGCTGGGTGAATGAGCAGTTCTTC.

The chain combines TRBV18 with TRBJ2-1; 8 nucleotides line up with TRBD2. The CDR3 contains 14 residues. Germline-derived CDR1 and CDR2 are KGHSH and LQKENI. The trim removed 0 bases at V and 13 bases at J, leaving 8 bases unmatched. CDR3 loop: CASSPPGSGGLQFF. The CDR3 region has the DNA TGTGCCAGCTCACCACCGGGAAGCGGGGGACTACAGTTCTTC.

The chain is built from TRBV10-3 and TRBJ2-3, with D tentatively TRBD2 (6 bases). Trimming stripped 6 bases from V and 2 bases from J, with 15 bases between. Germline V gene sequence: CDR1 ENHRY, CDR2 SYGVKD. The CDR3 sequence is 15 residues long. In DNA form, the CDR3 reads TGTGCCATCAGCAACCCGGGACTGATCACAGATACGCAGTATTTT. Translating it yields CAISNPGLITDTQYF.

This chain uses TRBV28 with TRBJ2-5; 9 bases line up with TRBD1. V lost 6 bases, J lost 2 bases, and 7 bases stayed unmatched. CDR3 length equals 15 residues. Germline CDR1 and CDR2: MDHEN and SYDVKM. CDR3 loop: CASSTDRGGQETQYF. CDR3 DNA sequence: TGTGCCAGCAGCACGGACAGGGGTGGGCAAGAGACCCAGTACTTC.

The V call is TRBV19, the J call TRBJ1-1; a possible D gene is TRBD1 (6 bases). The V end was cut by 2 bases, the J end by 0 bases, with 13 bases between. The CDR3 contains 16 residues. Germline CDR1 is LNHDA and CDR2 is SQIVND (reference sequence). This CDR3 is CASSIMTGVVNTEAFF. CDR3 bases: TGTGCCAGTAGTATAATGACAGGAGTCGTGAACACTGAAGCTTTCTTT.

Note on this clone: Other DNA sequences in the sample encode the same CDR3. The J gene is TRBJ1-6, the V gene TRBV18; 7 bases agree with TRBD1. The CDR3 spans 14 residues. Germline CDR1 and CDR2: KGHSH and LQKENI. V gave up 3 bases and J gave up 10 bases; unmatched junction bases: 6. The CDR3 region is CASSPDRVGSPLHF. CDR3 sequence (DNA): TGTGCCAGCTCACCCGACAGGGTCGGATCACCCCTCCACTTT. Drawing the rest from reference TRBV18 and TRBJ1-6, the complete variable domain is NAGVMQNPRHLVRRRGQEARLRCSPMKGHSHVYWYRQLPEEGLKFMVYLQKENIIDESGMPKERFSAEFPKEGPSILRIQQVVRGDSAAYFCASSPDRVGSPLHFGNGTRLTVT.

The chain employs TRBV5-1 and TRBJ2-2; D unresolved. Germline V CDR1 and CDR2: SGHRS, YFSETQ. The CDR3 spans 15 residues. Trimming removed 0 bases at V and 0 bases at J, with 6 bases between. CDR3 residues: CASSLDRPNTGELFF. The CDR3 DNA follows: TGCGCCAGCAGCTTGGACAGACCGAACACCGGGGAGCTGTTTTTT.